These T cell receptor beta chains were read from a single sample in a study of blood T cell repertoires in COVID-19. Libraries were prepared by immunoSEQ multiplex PCR; TCRdb keeps only in-frame clonotypes and omits some of them. The sample carries tens of thousands of clones, around 86% recorded once. Sequencing was done on a sample of peripheral blood. All receptors derive from a human donor in a cohort sampled during active COVID-19. The donor label of this sample is uncertain. CDR3s include the opening cysteine and the closing phenylalanine or tryptophan. Fields, in order: clone size, J gene, V gene, D gene, CDR3 DNA, CDR3 protein. The D gene is left open where the match is weak. Size tells how often a clone was seen (once, few, many) or the class of an expanded clone, and some rows leave it out.

>.|TRBJ2-3|TRBV7-6|TRBD1
TGTGCCAGCAGCTTCCTCGGACAGGGGGGACACACAGATACGCAGTATTTT
CASSFLGQGGHTDTQYF
>few|TRBJ1-1|TRBV3-1/TRBV3-2|.
TGTGCCAGCAGCCAAGTTAGGGGATCTGAAGCTTTCTTT
CASSQVRGSEAFF
>few|TRBJ2-2|TRBV4-1|TRBD1
TGCGCCAGCAGAAAGACAGGGGTCGGCACCGGGGAGCTGTTTTTT
CASRKTGVGTGELFF
>.|TRBJ2-4|TRBV5-6|.
TGTGCCAGCAGCGCAACCGGGACTCTCCAAAAATTC
CASSATGTLQKF
>.|TRBJ1-2|TRBV7-2|.
TGTGCCAGCAGCGCGGATCCGCGGGACTATGGCTACACCTTC
CASSADPRDYGYTF
>.|TRBJ1-1|TRBV7-2|TRBD1
TGTGCCAGCAGCCGGGACAGGGGTGTGGTTACTGAAGCTTTCTTT
CASSRDRGVVTEAFF
>.|TRBJ2-3|TRBV27|.
TGTGCCAGCAGTTACCCAGATAGCACAGATACGCAGTATTTT
CASSYPDSTDTQYF
>.|TRBJ1-1|TRBV2|.
TGTGCCAGCCGGGGGGAAGGGGGGAACACTGAAGCTTTCTTT
CASRGEGGNTEAFF
>.|TRBJ2-5|TRBV7-3|.
TGTGCCAGCAGCTCCTCTGCGTACCAAGAGACCCAGTACTTC
CASSSSAYQETQYF
>.|TRBJ1-1|TRBV2|TRBD1
TGTGCCAGCAGCAAGGGACAGGTGAACACTGAAGCTTTCTTT
CASSKGQVNTEAFF
>.|TRBJ1-2|TRBV13|.
TGTGCCAGCAGCCCGCTCGGGCAGGGGTACTATGGCTACACCTTC
CASSPLGQGYYGYTF
>.|TRBJ1-2|TRBV29-1|TRBD1
TGCAGCGTCGCCGGGACAGAGGCTAACTATGGCTACACCTTC
CSVAGTEANYGYTF
>.|TRBJ2-2|TRBV7-9|.
TGTGCCAGCATCCGCAGCTGGCGGGGTGACACCGGGGAGCTGTTTTTT
CASIRSWRGDTGELFF
>.|TRBJ2-5|TRBV15|.
TGTGCCACCAGCAGAGTACTAGGGAGGGAGACCCAGTACTTC
CATSRVLGRETQYF
>.|TRBJ2-7|TRBV25-1|.
TGTGCCAGCAGTGAAAGGGGCGAGCAGTACTTC
CASSERGEQYF
>.|TRBJ2-7|TRBV19|TRBD1
TGTGCCAGTAAGGATCCCGGACAGGGTGACGAGCAGTACTTC
CASKDPGQGDEQYF
>.|TRBJ1-1|TRBV27|.
TGTGCCAGCAGTTCCGTGAACACTGAAGCTTTCTTT
CASSSVNTEAFF
>.|TRBJ2-1|TRBV6-5|TRBD2
TGTGCCAGCATCTCTAGCGGGGGTGGTGAGCAGTTCTTC
CASISSGGGEQFF
>.|TRBJ2-7|TRBV2|.
TGTGCCAGCAGTGAACGGAGGGGAAGCCACGAGCAGTACTTC
CASSERRGSHEQYF
>.|TRBJ2-5|TRBV7-3|TRBD1
TGTGCCAGCAGCTTAACGTCGGACAGGGCGGAGACCCAGTACTTC
CASSLTSDRAETQYF
>.|TRBJ2-2|TRBV3-1/TRBV3-2|TRBD1
TGTGCCAGCAAAACCGGGACAGTTAACGGGGAGCTGTTTTTT
CASKTGTVNGELFF
>.|TRBJ1-2|TRBV6-2/TRBV6-3|.
TGTGCCAGCAGTTCCGTGACAGCGCCGAACAAAGACATTAACTATGGCTACACCTTC
CASSSVTAPNKDINYGYTF
>.|TRBJ1-1|TRBV3-1/TRBV3-2|TRBD1
TGTGCCAGCAGCGTCGGGACAGGGAACACTGAAGCTTTCTTT
CASSVGTGNTEAFF
>.|TRBJ1-5|TRBV10-1|TRBD1
TGCGCCAGCTTCAGGGGGTGTATCAAACAGCCCCAGCATTTT
CASFRGCIKQPQHF
>.|TRBJ2-5|TRBV9|TRBD1
TGTGCCAGCAGCCTCAGACAGGGGGAGGCCCAGTACTTC
CASSLRQGEAQYF
>.|TRBJ2-5|TRBV12-3/TRBV12-4|.
TGTGCCAGCAGTTTAGGGAGGCGGGAGACCCAGTACTTC
CASSLGRRETQYF
>.|TRBJ2-7|TRBV5-8|.
TGTGCCAGCAGTCCGTTCGTACAGTCGAATTACGAGCAGTACTTC
CASSPFVQSNYEQYF
>once|TRBJ2-3|TRBV7-2|TRBD2
TGTGCCAGCAGCTTAAGGACTAGCGGGGGCACAGATACGCAGTATTTT
CASSLRTSGGTDTQYF
>.|TRBJ2-3|TRBV5-1|TRBD2
TGCGCCAGCAGCTTGGTTCCTAGCGGGGGGCCCGCGGATACGCAGTATTTT
CASSLVPSGGPADTQYF
>.|TRBJ1-5|TRBV6-5|.
TGTGCCAGCAGTTACACATTCACAGGAGGCAATCAGCCCCAGCATTTT
CASSYTFTGGNQPQHF
>.|TRBJ2-1|TRBV18|TRBD2
TGTGCCAGCTCACAGCTAGCGGGGGGGCCGAGGACGAATGAGCAGTTCTTC
CASSQLAGGPRTNEQFF
>.|TRBJ1-2|TRBV3-1/TRBV3-2|TRBD1
TGTGCCAGCAGCCCGAGAGGGACAGGGCCTAGAAGTGACTATGGCTACACCTTC
CASSPRGTGPRSDYGYTF
>.|TRBJ2-7|TRBV12-3/TRBV12-4|TRBD1
TGTGCCAGCAGTACCGGGACAGAGTACGAGCAGTACTTC
CASSTGTEYEQYF
>.|TRBJ2-7|TRBV7-2|.
TGTGCCAGCAGCCCCGGACGGGACATCCGCTACGAGCAGTACTTC
CASSPGRDIRYEQYF
>.|TRBJ2-4|TRBV28|.
TGTGCCAGCAGTTCCCCGGACATAGCCAAAAACATTCAGTACTTC
CASSSPDIAKNIQYF
>.|TRBJ2-2|TRBV18|.
TGTGCCAGCTCCCCCTTACAGGATATCGGGGAGCTGTTTTTT
CASSPLQDIGELFF
>.|TRBJ2-2|TRBV28|.
TGTGCCAGCACGAGGGTTAACACCGGGGAGCTGTTTTTT
CASTRVNTGELFF
>.|TRBJ1-1|TRBV27|.
TGTGCCAGCAGTTCCCTATACACGACAGAACCGAACACTGAAGCTTTCTTT
CASSSLYTTEPNTEAFF
>.|TRBJ2-7|TRBV2|TRBD1
TGTGCCAGCAGGACAGGGGGGTGGGACGAGCAGTACTTC
CASRTGGWDEQYF
>.|TRBJ1-5|TRBV4-1|.
TGCGCCAGCAGCCAGAGACAGGATAGCAATCAGCCCCAGCATTTT
CASSQRQDSNQPQHF
>few|TRBJ2-1|TRBV4-3|.
TGCGCCAGCAGCCCTAAGAGGGGTCCCCACAGGGACTCCTACAATGAGCAGTTCTTC
CASSPKRGPHRDSYNEQFF
>.|TRBJ1-2|TRBV6-5|TRBD1
TGTGCCAGCAGTAACGGACAGGGGGCATTGAGGGGCTACACCTTC
CASSNGQGALRGYTF
>.|TRBJ1-2|TRBV6-5|TRBD1
TGTGCCAGCAGTTACACGGGACAGAACTATGGCTACACCTTC
CASSYTGQNYGYTF
>.|TRBJ1-5|TRBV18|.
TGTGCCAGCTCACCAAGGGAGAATCAGCCCCAGCATTTT
CASSPRENQPQHF
>.|TRBJ1-3|TRBV19|.
TGTGCCAGTAGAAATCCGGCGGTCTCTGGAAACACCATATATTTT
CASRNPAVSGNTIYF
>few|TRBJ1-5|TRBV2|TRBD1
TGTGCCAGCAGTGGGGGGACAGGGGGAAATCAGCCCCAGCATTTT
CASSGGTGGNQPQHF
>.|TRBJ1-5|TRBV6-2/TRBV6-3|TRBD1
TGTGCCAGCAGCTCGGGACAGGTTTGGAATCAGCCCCAGCATTTT
CASSSGQVWNQPQHF
>.|TRBJ2-7|TRBV11-2|.
TGTGCCAGCAGCACCGGGGTCTACGAGCAGTACTTC
CASSTGVYEQYF
>.|TRBJ2-1|TRBV21-1|.
TGTGCCAGCAGCAAGGGCCGCCTCAATGAGCAGTTCTTC
CASSKGRLNEQFF
>.|TRBJ2-7|TRBV28|TRBD2
TGTGCCAGCAGCCCAGTAGCGGGGCCCTACGAGCAGTACTTC
CASSPVAGPYEQYF
>.|TRBJ2-3|TRBV6-5|.
TGTGCCAGTTCCCTTGAGGGAACAGAATGGGATACGCAGTATTTT
CASSLEGTEWDTQYF
>.|TRBJ2-1|TRBV9|.
TGTGCCAGCAGCGTAGGAGAGGGTCCAAACGGCTATGAGCAGTTCTTC
CASSVGEGPNGYEQFF
>.|TRBJ2-3|TRBV7-2|.
TGTGCCAGCAGCTTAGGCCCCGCGCTGTATTTT
CASSLGPALYF
>.|TRBJ2-1|TRBV11-3|.
TGTGCCAGCAGCTCGACGGGAGACTACAATGAGCAGTTCTTC
CASSSTGDYNEQFF